This T cell receptor beta chain appears in the sequencing data of a study of Tregs in tolerant kidney transplant recipients. Germline CDR1 is MDHEN and CDR2 is SYDVKM. V lost 5 bases and J 6 bases, leaving 19 bases between the germline ends. This CDR3 spans 15 amino acids. Sequencing was performed with immunoSEQ multiplex PCR; in TCRdb, only in-frame clones are kept and a portion is missing. The data hold about 15,000 clones, with around nine tenths observed a single time. The sequence derives from a human donor in good health. The sample was CD8+ T cells from blood. The chain carries TRBV28 and TRBJ1-2, with a possible D match to TRBD1 (5 bases). The CDR3 region has the DNA TGTGCCAGCAGTCACCTGGGGGGAGTCGACGATGGCTACACCTTC. Protein: CASSHLGGVDDGYTF.